This TCR beta chain was found in a study of tumor-infiltrating lymphocytes in primary liver carcinoma. Looking at the study overall: The yield of productive TCRbeta reads per sample was roughly 3.5 to 7.13 million and was similar across tissue types. Study results and caveats: Paired tumor-adjacent and tumor-blood samples overlapped less than tumor region pairs did.

Comments on this clonotype: What it binds is unknown. Sequence at one end of the junction differs from germline and may be a read error.

The CDR3 runs 14 residues. Per the germline V gene, CDR1 is SGHAT and CDR2 is FQNNGV. Unsorted bulk tissue (roughly 17-34 mg) underwent RNA and DNA co-extraction. TCR beta cDNA was reverse-transcribed from roughly 0.45 ug of total RNA. The reaction used a constant-region primer and ProtoScript II reverse transcriptase. For TCR beta, libraries were produced by three nested multiplex PCR rounds using slightly modified ARM-PCR. Both of the initial two PCR rounds ran for around 9 cycles and employed TRBV1-TRBV30 forward primers alongside a C-beta reverse primer. One entry per CDR3 protein, called by TCRdb with MiXCR from the multiplex PCR reads. This sample has around 22,000 distinct CDR3 sequences, with about 84% found just once.

V and J are TRBV11-2 and TRBJ2-3; D is uncertain. The receptor's source is a woman in her twenties or thirties with primary liver carcinoma and hepatitis B virus infection. Sequenced input: liver tumor tissue from sampling region 2. Noted subset: tumor region T2, inferior pole. The CDR3 sequence is CASRLAYSTDTHYF. CDR3 nucleotide sequence: TGTGCAAGCAGATTAGCTTATAGCACAGATACGCACTATTTT.